Each of the 29 T cell receptor beta chains below was sequenced from the same sample in a study of blood T cells in healthy people across ages. PCR was performed a second time for about 6 to 11 cycles using a sample-barcoded 5' primer and a J-beta primer mix. One entry per CDR3 protein, called by TCRdb with MiXCR from the 5' RACE reads. Found here are hundreds of thousands of distinct CDR3 sequences, 56% of them singletons; the top ten hold roughly 25%. Sequencing was done on a sample of blood. These receptors originate from a man aged 35 to 55 in good health.

V is TRBV2 and J is TRBJ2-5, with TRBD2 identical over 8 bases. The CDR3 consists of 15 residues. V was pared by 2 bases and J by 5 bases, with 7 bases of the junction left unmatched. Germline CDR1 SNHLY, CDR2 FYNNEI. This chain's CDR3 is CASSETGGAGETQYF. CDR3 DNA: TGTGCCAGCAGTGAAACCGGGGGGGCGGGGGAGACCCAGTACTTC. The full variable domain, rest sourced from reference TRBV2 and TRBJ2-5, is EPEVTQTPSHQVTQMGQEVILRCVPISNHLYFYWYRQILGQKVEFLVSFYNNEISEKSEIFDDQFSVERPDGSNFTLKIRSTKLEDSAMYFCASSETGGAGETQYFGPGTRLLVL.

This chain uses TRBV10-3 with TRBJ2-7; D gene ambiguous. Germline CDR1 ENHRY, CDR2 SYGVKD. CDR3 length: 13 amino acids. V lost 0 bases and J 5 bases, leaving 8 bases between the germline ends. The chain's CDR3 is CAISESSRDEQYF. CDR3 coding DNA: TGTGCCATCAGTGAGTCGTCCAGAGACGAGCAGTACTTC.

The chain employs TRBV29-1 and TRBJ2-3, with 7 bases aligning to TRBD1. The germline V gene encodes CDR1 SQVTM and CDR2 ANQGSEA. This CDR3 region has 15 residues. With 7 bases clipped from V and 2 bases from J, the junction kept 12 bases outside the gene matches. The CDR3 reads CSAEPGQSPTDTQYF. The CDR3 nucleotides are TGCAGCGCCGAACCGGGACAGAGCCCCACAGATACGCAGTATTTT.

This sequence joins TRBV5-1 and TRBJ2-5; a possible D gene is TRBD2 (5 bases). V lost 0 bases and J lost 4, with 13 bases in between. Germline V gene data show CDR1 as SGHRS and CDR2 as YFSETQ. This CDR3 region has 15 residues. The CDR3 loop is CASSLDVLEGETQYF. The CDR3 DNA follows: TGCGCCAGCAGCTTGGATGTGCTAGAGGGAGAGACCCAGTACTTC.

For the CDR3, the DNA is TGTGCCACCGATTCTAGCACAGATACGCAGTATTTT. Amino acid sequence: CATDSSTDTQYF. This chain links TRBV2 with TRBJ2-3; D gene unclear. Trimming took 10 bases from V and 0 from J, leaving 8 bases between them. Germline lookup yields CDR1 SNHLY and CDR2 FYNNEI. This CDR3 spans 12 amino acids.

The V and J genes are TRBV20-1 and TRBJ2-1, with TRBD1 matching over 7 bases. Germline V CDR1 and CDR2: DFQATT, SNEGSKA (reference sequence). V shed 5 bases and J 6 bases; nucleotides not matched to a gene: 16. The CDR3 covers 16 residues. The CDR3 nucleotides are TGCAGTGCTGATGACACCGGGACAGTATCTTCCAATGAGCAGTTCTTC. The encoded protein is CSADDTGTVSSNEQFF.

V usage is TRBV12-3 or TRBV12-4 and J usage is TRBJ2-4, with TRBD1 matching over 8 bases. The CDR3 length is 18 residues. Trimming at V came to 3 bases and at J to 3 bases, leaving 13 bases not matched to a gene. In DNA, the CDR3 is TGTGCCAGCAGTTTGAGAACAGGGGGAAGAACAGGCAAAAACATTCAGTACTTC. This codes for CASSLRTGGRTGKNIQYF.

This clonotype was found a few times. The chain is built from TRBV14 and TRBJ2-3; D unclear. Trimming took 4 bases from V and 2 from J, leaving 13 bases between them. Per the germline V gene, CDR1 is SGHDN and CDR2 is FVKESK. This CDR3 has 15 residues. CDR3 sequence (DNA): TGTGCCAGCAGCCGCACCCGGAGCTACACAGATACGCAGTATTTT. Amino acid sequence: CASSRTRSYTDTQYF.

The table lists this clonotype with a few counts. This chain uses TRBV20-1 with TRBJ2-7; 10 bases align to TRBD2. This CDR3 is built from 14 residues. CDR1 and CDR2 (germline): DFQATT, SNEGSKA (reference sequence). In DNA form, the CDR3 reads TGCGGGGGGCAGCCGAGCGGGAGGGCCTACGAGCAGTACTTC. Translating it yields CGGQPSGRAYEQYF.

This clonotype has just a few counts. The rearrangement joins TRBV29-1 to TRBJ1-5; no firm D call. Germline V CDR1 and CDR2: SQVTM, ANQGSEA. Trimming took 4 bases from V and 1 from J, leaving 8 bases between them. The CDR3 is 13 residues long. In nucleotides, the CDR3 is TGCAGCGTTGGACTGGGGAGCAATCAGCCCCAGCATTTT. It is translated as CSVGLGSNQPQHF.

The chain couples TRBV4-1 to TRBJ2-7; D is perhaps TRBD1 (6 bases). The J call is in doubt because the DNA end fits TRBJ2-5 better. From germline, CDR1 is MGHRA and CDR2 YSYEKL. CDR3 length: 15 residues. CDR3 in amino acids: CASSHDGQNGETQYF. The CDR3 coding sequence is TGCGCCAGCAGCCATGACGGACAGAATGGGGAGACCCAGTACTTC.

DNA for the CDR3: TGTGCCAGCAGTTTCTCCAGGGAGCCAGATACGCAGTATTTT. It specifies CASSFSREPDTQYF. V gene TRBV27 combines with J gene TRBJ2-3; TRBD1 or TRBD2 may be the D gene (5 bases each). This CDR3 comprises 14 residues. Germline CDR1 reads MNHEY; CDR2 reads SMNVEV (reference sequence). Trimming cost V 3 bases and J 4 bases, with 11 bases left between them.

The genes are TRBV27 and TRBJ1-6, with 9 bases matching TRBD1. Germline trimming cut 6 bases from V and 8 bases from J; bases unmatched to any gene: 5. CDR1 is MNHEY and CDR2 is SMNVEV in the germline V gene (reference sequence). CDR3 length equals 14 residues. This CDR3 reads CASSDTGGDSPLHF. CDR3 nucleotide sequence: TGTGCCAGCAGCGATACAGGGGGCGATTCACCCCTCCACTTT.

In its sample, this clonotype was seen once. V is TRBV10-3 and J is TRBJ2-5; D is uncertain. V lost 6 bases and J 3 bases, leaving 11 bases between the germline ends. The CDR3 runs to 13 residues. Germline CDR1 and CDR2: ENHRY and SYGVKD. Written as DNA, the CDR3 is TGTGCCATCAGCGTTCGGCAAGAAGAGACCCAGTACTTC. Encoded protein: CAISVRQEETQYF.

This clonotype was found once. The chain combines TRBV7-6 with TRBJ2-5; possibly TRBD1 or TRBD2 for D (5 bases each). The J call may be mistaken, given a closer DNA end match to TRBJ2-7. The CDR3 contains 14 residues. CDR1 and CDR2 from the germline V gene are SGHVS and FNYEAQ. As DNA, the CDR3 is TGTGCCAGCAGCTTAGTCCCTCGGGGACCCGAGCAGTACTTC. Its protein product is CASSLVPRGPEQYF.

About this clonotype itself: The CDR3 does not close with the conserved phenylalanine or tryptophan, likely indicating a read error. The rearrangement uses TRBV9 and TRBJ2-3; TRBD1 or TRBD2 may be the D gene (5 bases each). Germline V CDR1 and CDR2: SGDLS, YYNGEE. The CDR3 consists of 15 residues. Here the CDR3 DNA reads TGTGCCAGTAGCGTGACAGACAGAGTGACAGATACGCAGTATATT. This codes for CASSVTDRVTDTQYI.

The gene calls are TRBV6-4 and TRBJ1-2; D remains ambiguous. V lost 7 bases and J lost 0, with 15 bases in between. The CDR3 totals 15 residues. CDR1 MRHNA and CDR2 SNTAGT come from the germline V gene. The CDR3 protein is CASTPGINSNYGYTF. DNA of the CDR3: TGTGCCAGCACCCCGGGGATCAATTCTAACTATGGCTACACCTTC.

A remark on this clonotype: A read error may account for a junction end that differs from germline. The V gene is TRBV6-6, the J gene TRBJ2-1; TRBD2 is a possible D gene (6 bases). The CDR3 totals 14 residues. The germline CDR1 and CDR2 sequences are MNHNY and SVGAGI (reference sequence). CDR3: CASSDSGTHNEQFF. CDR3 nucleotide sequence: TGTGCCAGCAGTGACTCCGGGACTCACAATGAGCAGTTCTTC.

This clonotype was counted at least ten times. The chain employs TRBV7-2 and TRBJ2-1; 8 bases align to TRBD2. In germline, CDR1 is SGHTA, CDR2 FQGNSA. The CDR3 loop spans 11 amino acids. The ends lost 5 bases at V and 12 bases at J; junction bases unmatched: 3. CDR3 coding DNA: TGTGCCAGCAGCCTCCTAGCGGGGCAGTTCTTC. Amino acids: CASSLLAGQFF.

The gene calls are TRBV6-5 and TRBJ1-2, with D unclear. The CDR3 totals 13 residues. Germline V gives CDR1 MNHEY, CDR2 SVGAGI. Trimming stripped 6 bases from V and 2 bases from J, with 10 bases between. The CDR3 coding sequence is TGTGCCAGCAGAGAAGGACGGAACTATGGCTACACCTTC. Its protein product is CASREGRNYGYTF.

This clonotype has just a few counts. This chain links TRBV20-1 with TRBJ2-7; D is possibly TRBD1 or TRBD2 (5 bases each). Germline CDR1 is DFQATT and CDR2 is SNEGSKA (reference sequence). The CDR3 is 13 residues long. The V end lost 2 bases, the J end lost 5 bases, and 13 bases lay between the germline ends. CDR3 amino acids: CSARIRETHEQYF. CDR3 in DNA: TGCAGTGCTAGAATCAGGGAGACCCACGAGCAGTACTTC.

The rearrangement uses TRBV5-6 and TRBJ2-7; D is possibly TRBD1 or TRBD2 (5 bases each). From germline, CDR1 is SGHDT and CDR2 YYEEEE. V was pared by 5 bases and J by 3 bases, with 12 bases between. The CDR3 runs to 13 residues. CDR3 residues: CASSGTAYYEQYF. Here the CDR3 DNA reads TGTGCCAGCAGTGGGACCGCATACTACGAGCAGTACTTC.

The genes are TRBV20-1 and TRBJ1-6; D possibly corresponds to TRBD1 (5 bases). This CDR3 comprises 15 residues. The germline V gene encodes CDR1 DFQATT and CDR2 SNEGSKA (reference sequence). Between the trimmed V and J ends, which lost 6 bases and 4 bases, there was a span of 16 bases. The CDR3 nucleotides are TGCAGTGCGACAATGAAGGACAAGTATAATTCACCCCTCCACTTT. This translates into CSATMKDKYNSPLHF.

The chain links TRBV20-1 to TRBJ2-7, with D possibly matching TRBD1 (6 bases). This CDR3 contains 13 residues. Trimming left V 3 bases short and J 3 bases short, with 12 bases between. Germline CDR1 DFQATT, CDR2 SNEGSKA (reference sequence). The CDR3 bases are TGCAGTGCTAGCGTGTTAGGGGGCTACGAGCAGTACTTC. It codes for CSASVLGGYEQYF.

The genes are TRBV18 and TRBJ2-1, with TRBD1 matching 9 bases. Losses at the gene ends were 5 bases for V and 5 bases for J; bases not matched to a gene: 10. The CDR3 has 16 amino acids. The germline V gene has CDR1 KGHSH and CDR2 LQKENI. This CDR3 reads CASSTLGQGSHNEQFF. For the CDR3, the DNA is TGTGCCAGCTCAACATTAGGACAGGGGAGTCACAATGAGCAGTTCTTC. The complete variable domain, with remaining parts taken from reference TRBV18 and TRBJ2-1, reads NAGVMQNPRHLVRRRGQEARLRCSPMKGHSHVYWYRQLPEEGLKFMVYLQKENIIDESGMPKERFSAEFPKEGPSILRIQQVVRGDSAAYFCASSTLGQGSHNEQFFGPGTRLTVL.

This chain uses TRBV4-2 with TRBJ2-2; 8 positions agree with TRBD1. Germline CDR1 is LGHNA and CDR2 is YNFKEQ. The CDR3 runs 15 residues. The V and J ends lost 0 bases and 7 bases, in that order; junction bases with no gene match: 4. CDR3 sequence: CASSQDQGAVGELFF. CDR3 in DNA: TGTGCCAGCAGCCAAGACCAGGGGGCGGTCGGGGAGCTGTTTTTT.

The chain is built from TRBV4-1 and TRBJ2-7, with 9 bases fitting TRBD1. This CDR3 contains 20 residues. Germline V gene lookup returns CDR1 MGHRA and CDR2 YSYEKL. V lost 5 bases and J lost 0; bases outside the gene matches: 20. The CDR3 loop is CASSKVQSGTGSSSSYEQYF. DNA of the CDR3: TGCGCCAGCAGCAAAGTCCAATCCGGGACAGGGAGCTCAAGCTCCTACGAGCAGTACTTC.

The V gene is TRBV7-2, the J gene TRBJ1-1, with D maybe TRBD1 (5 bases). V was cut by 4 bases and J by 7 bases, with 7 bases left in between. This CDR3 has 11 residues. The germline V gene has CDR1 SGHTA and CDR2 FQGNSA. The CDR3 DNA reads as TGTGCCAGCAGCTATACAGGTGAAGCTTTCTTT. Its protein product is CASSYTGEAFF.

This clonotype was observed a few times. The V and J genes are TRBV10-3 and TRBJ2-1; D is unclear. V was clipped by 0 bases and J by 9 bases, with 24 bases between them. Germline lookup yields CDR1 ENHRY and CDR2 SYGVKD. The CDR3 runs to 18 residues. CDR3 nucleotides: TGTGCCATCAGTGAGTCCCTAACGACTCCTCCGGGCTCTGGTGAGCAGTTCTTC. Amino acid sequence: CAISESLTTPPGSGEQFF.